This TCR beta chain was identified during a study of OX40 agonist ivuxolimab in advanced cancers. Study overall: Ivuxolimab, an antibody acting as an agonist of OX40 (CD134), was used to treat patients. Study-wide points: Some nonresponders also had low normalized T-cell clonal expansion.

With regard to this clone: What it binds is unknown.

Trimming removed 2 bases from V and 6 bases from J; junction bases left unmatched: 8. Germline V gene data show CDR1 as SNHLY and CDR2 as FYNNEI. The CDR3 is 16 amino acids. The repertoire was sequenced with immunoSEQ multiplex PCR; TCRdb's copy has only in-frame clones and lacks some. The repertoire holds over 65,000 clones, with roughly 90% as singletons. The specimen comprised CD4+ or CD8+ T cells sorted from blood, sampled in a trial of the OX40 agonist ivuxolimab. The chain carries TRBV2 and TRBJ2-3; the match to TRBD1 covers 10 bases. This clonotype was obtained from an adult with an advanced solid tumor such as melanoma, head and neck, liver or kidney cancer. The CDR3 here is CASSERQSGQGDTQYF. The DNA of the CDR3 is TGTGCCAGCAGTGAAAGACAATCGGGACAGGGGGATACGCAGTATTTT.